This is a list of T cell receptor beta chains from one sample in a study of T cell responses to AZD1222 COVID-19 vaccine. Assay: immunoSEQ multiplex PCR; the TCRdb copy retains only in-frame clones and omits some. The repertoire holds fewer than 50,000 clones, about 83% seen once, with roughly 6.6% in the top ten. The sample in question was peripheral blood, obtained on day 0 of AZD1222 vaccination. The source is an adult in good health. The CDR3 runs from the conserved cysteine through the conserved F or W.

v_call	j_call	cdr3_aa
TRBV7-2	TRBJ1-2	CASSLVAGRGDGYTF
TRBV5-1	TRBJ1-1	CASSYTGTGGVVNTEAFF
TRBV19	TRBJ1-2	CASSPGTWEGYTF
TRBV28	TRBJ1-5	CASRGDRGRGNQPQHF
TRBV27	TRBJ1-1	CASSLEEKNTEAFF
TRBV4-1	TRBJ1-4	CASSQYYGGDVEKLFF
TRBV28	TRBJ1-4	CASSSVEKLFF
TRBV27	TRBJ2-1	CASRGQGDNEQFF
TRBV2	TRBJ2-3	CASVGENTDTQYF
TRBV6-4	TRBJ2-2	CASRGQWNTGELFF
TRBV19	TRBJ2-5	CAPGEPVETQYF
TRBV28	TRBJ2-7	CASSSTGVGGNYEQYF
TRBV20-1	TRBJ1-1	CSASRGYEGNTEAFF
TRBV9	TRBJ1-1	CASSSTARTEAFF
TRBV6-4	TRBJ1-4	CASSDSGRGCKKLFF
TRBV5-1	TRBJ1-2	CASSPRTGGADGYTF
TRBV3-1/TRBV3-2	TRBJ1-5	CASSQTTDQPQHF
TRBV5-1	TRBJ1-1	CASSLGDGNTEAFF
TRBV19	TRBJ2-5	CASSKSGSQETQYF
TRBV19	TRBJ2-5	CASRPHTANQETQYF
TRBV6-4	TRBJ1-1	CASSSGTTMNTEAFF
TRBV7-9	TRBJ1-1	CASSLSPGTGNTEAFF
TRBV28	TRBJ1-1	CATLTGNTEAFF
TRBV19	TRBJ1-5	CASSIGQGAFQPQHF
TRBV6-5	TRBJ1-5	CASSLWGNQPQHF
TRBV27	TRBJ1-6	CASSLMGADNSPLHF
TRBV9	TRBJ1-5	CASSPRGIGNQPQHF
TRBV14	TRBJ1-2	CASSRPGTGAAGGYTF
TRBV29-1	TRBJ2-7	CSVEGAGGPEQYF
TRBV19	TRBJ2-6	CASREGYGANVLTF
TRBV19	TRBJ1-5	CASSIVDRDAQPQHF
TRBV6-5	TRBJ2-7	CASSRTSESYEQYF
TRBV30	TRBJ1-2	CAWSRQDYGYTF
TRBV7-9	TRBJ1-5	CASSLSGSQPQHF
TRBV15	TRBJ2-5	CATSPEGLAGGIQETQYF
TRBV5-1	TRBJ2-2	CASSPGQGERELFF
TRBV5-1	TRBJ2-1	CASSLVPRDRGYNEQFF
TRBV11-2	TRBJ2-1	CASSSLMGSYNEQFF
TRBV10-3	TRBJ1-1	CAIKRAGTEAFF
TRBV7-2	TRBJ2-2	CASSLIGNGGELFF
TRBV7-2	TRBJ1-5	CASSLHTGSNQPQHF
TRBV9	TRBJ1-2	CASSTGSVGYTF
TRBV20-1	TRBJ2-2	CSAKKWGELFF